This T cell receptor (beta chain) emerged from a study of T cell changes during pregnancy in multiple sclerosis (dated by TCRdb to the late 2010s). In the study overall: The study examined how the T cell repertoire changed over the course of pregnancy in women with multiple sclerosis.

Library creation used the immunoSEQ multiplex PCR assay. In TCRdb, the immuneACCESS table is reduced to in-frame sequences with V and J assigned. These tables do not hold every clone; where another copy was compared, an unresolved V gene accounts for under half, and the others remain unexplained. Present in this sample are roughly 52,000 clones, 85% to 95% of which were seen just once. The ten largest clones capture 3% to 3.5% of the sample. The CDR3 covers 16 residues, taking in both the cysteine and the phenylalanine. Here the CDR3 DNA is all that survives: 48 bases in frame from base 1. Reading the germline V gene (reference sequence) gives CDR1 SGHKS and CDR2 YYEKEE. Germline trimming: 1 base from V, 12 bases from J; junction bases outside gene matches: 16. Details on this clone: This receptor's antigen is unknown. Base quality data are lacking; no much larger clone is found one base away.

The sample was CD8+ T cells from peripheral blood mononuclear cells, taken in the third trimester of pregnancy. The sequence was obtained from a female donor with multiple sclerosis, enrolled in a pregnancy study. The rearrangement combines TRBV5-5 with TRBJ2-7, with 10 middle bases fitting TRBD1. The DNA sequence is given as TGTGCCAGCAGCTTGCGTGCTACAGGACAGGGGGATAAGGGGTACTTC. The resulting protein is CASSLRATGQGDKGYF.